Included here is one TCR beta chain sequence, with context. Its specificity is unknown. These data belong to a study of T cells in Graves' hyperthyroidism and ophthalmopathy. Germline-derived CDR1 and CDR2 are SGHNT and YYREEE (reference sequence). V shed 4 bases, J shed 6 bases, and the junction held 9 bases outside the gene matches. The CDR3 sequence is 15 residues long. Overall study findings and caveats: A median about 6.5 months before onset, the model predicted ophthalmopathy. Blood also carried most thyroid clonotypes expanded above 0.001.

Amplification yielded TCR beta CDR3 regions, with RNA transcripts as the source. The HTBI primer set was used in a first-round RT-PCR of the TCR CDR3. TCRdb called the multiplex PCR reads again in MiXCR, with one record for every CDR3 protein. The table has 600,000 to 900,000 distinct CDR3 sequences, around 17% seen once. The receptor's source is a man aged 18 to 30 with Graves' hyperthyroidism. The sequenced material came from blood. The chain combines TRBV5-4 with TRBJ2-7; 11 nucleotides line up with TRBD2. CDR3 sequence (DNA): TGTGCCAGCAGCCCTGGACTAGCGGGCGCAGGCGAGCAGTACTTC. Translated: CASSPGLAGAGEQYF.